The rows below give T cell receptor beta chains drawn from one sample of a study of beta chain features in type 1 diabetes. The data were produced by immunoSEQ multiplex PCR, yet TCRdb's version contains in-frame clones alone and is incomplete. The table records about 230,000 clones, roughly 17% of them present only once. Sequencing was performed on naive CD4+ T cells from blood. The receptors derive from a man aged 25 to 45 with type 1 diabetes. Each CDR3 is given with its conserved first and last residue.

>15|TRBV9|TRBJ2-5
CASSLRGNGRETQYF
>17|TRBV9|TRBJ1-1
CASSVSIQGRRNTEAFF
>14|TRBV21-1|TRBJ1-2
CAIFPAGGEEGYTF
>10|TRBV29-1|TRBJ2-3
CSVYTDTQYF
>14|TRBV9|TRBJ2-6
CASATTSGANVLTF
>16|TRBV4-2|TRBJ2-7
CASSQDLTGDPYEQYF
>14|TRBV6-5|TRBJ2-3
CASSYGGRAGTQYF
>14|TRBV28|TRBJ2-1
CASSLLGRPHEQFF
>10|TRBV4-1|TRBJ1-2
CASSQGWSYF
>14|TRBV27|TRBJ1-1
CASSQLRPNTEAFF
>14|TRBV29-1|TRBJ2-3
CSVEPGQGTDTQYF
>15|TRBV10-3|TRBJ2-1
CAIRDTSGLYNEQFF
>13|TRBV7-2|TRBJ1-5
CASSPGSNQPQHF
>15|TRBV7-2|TRBJ2-1
CASSLNSLQGDEQFF
>15|TRBV11-2|TRBJ2-1
CASSLTAGGYNEQFF
>14|TRBV9|TRBJ2-3
CASSEWEGTDTQYF
>15|TRBV5-1|TRBJ2-1
CASRGSGTEYNEQFF
>14|TRBV27|TRBJ1-3
CATSKQSSGNTIYF
>14|TRBV10-3|TRBJ2-1
CAIKVREGGDEQFF
>15|TRBV27|TRBJ2-7
CASSARGQGAYEQYF
>14|TRBV12-5|TRBJ2-7
CASGLVSGSNEQYF
>12|TRBV13|TRBJ2-7
CASSLSGYEQYF
>15|TRBV4-2|TRBJ1-1
CASSQGGTANTEAFF
>14|TRBV18|TRBJ2-7
CASSPTGTIYEQYF
>12|TRBV29-1|TRBJ1-4
CSVVQGSEKLFF
>14|TRBV9|TRBJ2-5
CASSVATSLGTQYF
>14|TRBV13|TRBJ2-1
CASSLAGRYGEQFF
>12|TRBV7-9|TRBJ2-7
CATEGLAYEQYF
>15|TRBV5-1|TRBJ2-3
CASSLTVPSTDTQYF
>12|TRBV7-9|TRBJ2-1
CASSTSGFEQFF
>16|TRBV7-2|TRBJ1-5
CASSPSPQGSGQPQHF
>14|TRBV29-1|TRBJ2-7
CSALTTGTPGEQYF
>14|TRBV7-2|TRBJ2-5
CASSLVAVQETQYF
>15|TRBV7-9|TRBJ1-5
CASSLGGQGGQPQHF
>15|TRBV28|TRBJ2-3
CASIPGGPRKDTQYF
>14|TRBV9|TRBJ1-1
CASSLNGQNTEAFF
>17|TRBV27|TRBJ2-4
CASRHSGLADIKNIQYF